Listed below are T cell receptor beta chains from one sample, sequenced in a study of cytomegalovirus exposure and HLA in healthy donors. Data came from immunoSEQ multiplex PCR; TCRdb stores just in-frame clones and leaves some out. This sample yields about 160,000 clones, of which approximately 80% are seen a single time; about 0.8% belongs to the top ten. Sequencing was carried out using PBMCs. Receptor source: a woman between 18 and 29 years old in good health and CMV-seronegative. Each CDR3 is given with its conserved first and last residue. A D gene is named only where the DNA matches it firmly. Only part of the rows carry a size: once, few, many, or a class if the clone is expanded.

14 | TRBD2 | TRBJ2-5 | TRBV7-9 | NA | TGTGCCAGCAGCGCAGCGGGGAAATGGGAGACCCAGTACTTC | CASSAAGKWETQYF
15 | TRBD1 | TRBJ1-2 | TRBV11-2 | NA | TGTGCCAGCAGCTTAGTTCCTGGGACAGGGGATGGCTACACCTTC | CASSLVPGTGDGYTF
15 | NA | TRBJ2-1 | TRBV19 | NA | TGTGCCAGTAGTATTGGTGGGGCTAGTTCTAATGAGCAGTTCTTC | CASSIGGASSNEQFF
13 | TRBD2 | TRBJ2-7 | TRBV28 | NA | TGTGCCAGCATAGCTAGCGGGAGATACGAGCAGTACTTC | CASIASGRYEQYF
15 | TRBD1 | TRBJ1-2 | TRBV27 | NA | TGTGCCAGCAGTCCCACCGGACAGGGGGCTGAAGGCTACACCTTC | CASSPTGQGAEGYTF
16 | TRBD2 | TRBJ2-1 | TRBV29-1 | few | TGCAGCGTCCCCTTAAGGCTGGGAGGGAGTGAAAATGAGCAGTTCTTC | CSVPLRLGGSENEQFF
15 | TRBD2 | TRBJ2-1 | TRBV7-2 | NA | TGTGCCAGCAGCTTAGATCCAGCGGGAGGCGCTGAGCAGTTCTTC | CASSLDPAGGAEQFF
15 | NA | TRBJ1-5 | TRBV6-5 | NA | TGTGCCAGCAGTTACTCAGGAGGGACGAACCAGCCCCAGCATTTT | CASSYSGGTNQPQHF
15 | NA | TRBJ1-2 | TRBV5-5 | NA | TGTGCCAGCAGCTTGGATGGTGCGAGTAACTATGGCTACACCTTC | CASSLDGASNYGYTF
11 | NA | TRBJ2-3 | TRBV19 | NA | TGTGCCAGTAAAGCCACAGATACGCAGTATTTT | CASKATDTQYF
11 | NA | TRBJ2-1 | TRBV27 | NA | TGTGCCAGCAGTCGACCGGGACTCGAGTTCTTC | CASSRPGLEFF
16 | TRBD2 | TRBJ2-1 | TRBV5-4 | NA | TGTGCCAGCAGCAGTTTAGCGGGAGCGGGCTACAATGAGCAGTTCTTC | CASSSLAGAGYNEQFF
18 | TRBD2 | TRBJ2-1 | TRBV9 | NA | TGTGCCAGCAGCGTGGACGAGGATAGCGGGACCTCCTACAATGAGCAGTTCTTC | CASSVDEDSGTSYNEQFF
14 | TRBD2 | TRBJ2-7 | TRBV18 | NA | TGTGCCAGCTCACCAAGCGGGAGCTCCTACGAGCAGTACTTC | CASSPSGSSYEQYF
18 | NA | TRBJ2-5 | TRBV2 | NA | TGTGCCAGCAGTGAAGGGTCTCTAGGGGCTGCCGCCCAAGAGACCCAGTACTTC | CASSEGSLGAAAQETQYF
15 | NA | TRBJ2-1 | TRBV6-5 | NA | TGTGCCAGCAGTTATGGGCAGGCTTTATACAATGAGCAGTTCTTC | CASSYGQALYNEQFF
15 | TRBD1 | TRBJ2-7 | TRBV13 | NA | TGTGCCAGCAGCTACCCGACAGGGGGATCCTACGAGCAGTACTTC | CASSYPTGGSYEQYF
16 | TRBD2 | TRBJ2-1 | TRBV7-9 | NA | TGTGCCAGCAGTCCTATGCTAGCGGGAGGGCCCAATGAGCAGTTCTTC | CASSPMLAGGPNEQFF
15 | TRBD2 | TRBJ2-1 | TRBV6-1 | few | TGTGCCAGCACCCCTGTTGGGGAGGGCCACGATGAGCAGTTCTTC | CASTPVGEGHDEQFF
14 | TRBD1 | TRBJ2-7 | TRBV2 | NA | TGTGCCAGCACTATCAAGGGGGCGCTGGGCGAGCAGTACTTC | CASTIKGALGEQYF
16 | TRBD2 | TRBJ2-2 | TRBV6-5 | few | TGTGCCAGCAGTTACTCACGGGGGGATTTTGCCGGGGAGCTGTTTTTT | CASSYSRGDFAGELFF
15 | NA | TRBJ2-1 | TRBV7-9 | NA | TGTGCCAGCAGCTTATCGGGCGGGTCCCTCAATGAGCAGTTCTTC | CASSLSGGSLNEQFF